The 21 T cell receptor beta chains reported below all come from one sample, sequenced in a study of blood T cell repertoires in COVID-19. The assay was immunoSEQ multiplex PCR, and TCRdb's table has in-frame clones only and misses some. The sample comprises 80,000 or so clones, roughly 82% of which are singletons, and approximately 12% rests with the top ten. Specimen: peripheral blood. The source is a man older than 75 with acute or convalescent COVID-19.

The chain employs TRBV5-1 and TRBJ2-7; 9 bases are a match to TRBD2. The germline gives CDR1 SGHRS, CDR2 YFSETQ. The CDR3 runs to 14 residues. Trimming at V came to 1 base and at J to 1 base, leaving 0 bases not matched to a gene. This CDR3 is CASSLSGGSYEQYF. DNA of the CDR3: TGCGCCAGCAGCTTGAGCGGGGGGTCCTACGAGCAGTACTTC.

The V gene is TRBV4-2, the J gene TRBJ2-5; 10 nucleotides align to TRBD2. The trim removed 0 bases at V and 5 bases at J, leaving 9 bases unmatched. Germline V gene lookup returns CDR1 LGHNA and CDR2 YNFKEQ. The CDR3 is made up of 17 amino acids. Here the CDR3 reads CASSQEAGAGGRETQYF. The DNA of the CDR3 is TGTGCCAGCAGCCAAGAAGCGGGAGCGGGGGGGCGCGAGACCCAGTACTTC.

The chain recombines TRBV29-1 with TRBJ1-1, with D possibly matching TRBD1 (5 bases). CDR3 length: 12 residues. CDR1 is SQVTM, CDR2 ANQGSEA, per germline. Trimming removed 6 bases from V and 4 bases from J, with 12 bases in between. The CDR3 sequence is CSVVDTGTEAFF. In DNA form, the CDR3 reads TGCAGCGTCGTGGACACGGGCACTGAAGCTTTCTTT.

The CDR3 region is CASRQSSGNTIYF. CDR3 nucleotides: TGTGCCAGCAGACAGAGCTCTGGAAACACCATATATTTT. The V and J genes are TRBV4-2 and TRBJ1-3, with no clear D. The CDR3 is 13 amino acids. Germline assignment: CDR1 LGHNA and CDR2 YNFKEQ. The V gene lost 6 bases and the J gene lost 0 bases, with 6 bases spanning the gap.

The J gene is TRBJ2-7, the V gene TRBV19; D may be TRBD1 (6 bases). The germline CDR1 and CDR2 sequences are LNHDA and SQIVND (reference sequence). V gave up 4 bases and J gave up 3 bases, with 13 bases separating them. The CDR3 has 14 amino acids. DNA for the CDR3: TGTGCCAGTAGTAGTCCCGGACAGTTCTACGAGCAGTACTTC. It is translated as CASSSPGQFYEQYF.

This clone has just one count. The V gene is TRBV12-3 or TRBV12-4, the J gene TRBJ1-2, with no clear D. This CDR3 has 13 amino acids. Trimming took off 5 bases at V and 3 bases at J, with 10 bases between the two ends. The CDR3 spells CASSGADYYGYTF. The CDR3 DNA follows: TGTGCCAGCAGTGGTGCAGACTACTATGGCTACACCTTC.

This chain links TRBV12-3 or TRBV12-4 with TRBJ1-1, with D hard to call. The CDR3 runs 13 residues. The V and J ends lost 7 bases and 6 bases respectively, with 15 bases between them. The CDR3 bases are TGTGCCAGCACCCCCCGGTGGTTGGCTGAAGCTTTCTTT. Translation: CASTPRWLAEAFF.

This rearrangement joins TRBV6-6 to TRBJ2-5; the D gene is possibly TRBD2 (6 bases). V lost 6 bases and J lost 7, with 21 bases in between. The CDR3 covers 15 residues. Per the germline V gene, CDR1 is MNHNY and CDR2 is SVGAGI (reference sequence). CDR3 in amino acids: CASSPSGAGRGTQYF. The CDR3 DNA follows: TGTGCCAGCAGCCCCTCTGGTGCGGGACGGGGGACCCAGTACTTC.

Only a few counts were recorded for this clone. Other DNA sequences in the sample encode the same CDR3. The chain couples TRBV12-3 or TRBV12-4 to TRBJ1-2, with a tentative D call TRBD1 (5 bases). Trimming shortened V by 2 bases and J by 1 base, and 5 bases separated the two germline ends. The CDR3 contains 13 residues. CDR3 sequence reads: CASSLQGNYGYTF. As DNA, the CDR3 is TGTGCCAGCAGTTTACAGGGTAACTATGGCTACACCTTC.

The V gene is TRBV10-3, the J gene TRBJ2-7; TRBD1 matches 10 bases. Germline lookup yields CDR1 ENHRY and CDR2 SYGVKD. The CDR3 runs to 15 residues. Trimming at V came to 7 bases and at J to 3 bases, leaving 9 bases not matched to a gene. DNA of the CDR3: TGTGCCATCATTAACGGGACAGGGGATATCTACGAGCAGTACTTC. It specifies CAIINGTGDIYEQYF.

This chain joins TRBV3-1 (or the pseudogene TRBV3-2) and TRBJ2-3; possible D gene TRBD2, 5 bases. Germline V CDR1 and CDR2: LGHDT, YNNKEL (reference sequence). The V end was cut by 0 bases, the J end by 2 bases, with 12 bases between. This CDR3 is 16 amino acids long. The CDR3 reads CASSQDLSGTTDTQYF. CDR3 nucleotide sequence: TGTGCCAGCAGCCAAGACCTCAGCGGAACCACAGATACGCAGTATTTT.

The chain couples TRBV7-9 to TRBJ2-3; D uncertain. Trimming removed 0 bases at V and 9 bases at J, with 13 bases between. CDR1 SEHNR and CDR2 FQNEAQ come from the germline V gene (reference sequence). The CDR3 runs to 14 residues. The CDR3 reads CASSLAASSGTQYF. The CDR3 nucleotides are TGTGCCAGCAGCTTAGCGGCTAGTAGTGGGACGCAGTATTTT.

As concerns this clone: At one of its ends the junction is not consistent with the germline gene, which may arise from a read error. V and J are TRBV7-9 and TRBJ1-1, with D unclear. This CDR3 region has 14 residues. Germline V gene data show CDR1 as SEHNR and CDR2 as FQNEAQ (reference sequence). CDR3 bases: TGTGCCAGCAGCGTAACCAGGAGGAACGCTGAAGCTTTCTTT. Protein product: CASSVTRRNAEAFF.

This clone was picked up a small number of times. V is TRBV4-2 and J is TRBJ2-7, with D maybe TRBD2 (5 bases). The germline V and J ends were trimmed by 2 bases and 4 bases, with 6 bases remaining between them. There are 12 residues in the CDR3. Germline V gives CDR1 LGHNA, CDR2 YNFKEQ. The CDR3 DNA sequence: TGTGCCAGCAGCCAAACGGGATACGAGCAGTACTTC. Its protein product is CASSQTGYEQYF.

V usage is TRBV19 and J usage is TRBJ1-5, with D maybe TRBD1 (5 bases). Between the trimmed V and J ends, which lost 3 bases and 5 bases, there was a span of 14 bases. This CDR3 has 15 residues. Germline values: CDR1 LNHDA, CDR2 SQIVND (reference sequence). CDR3 DNA: TGTGCCAGTAGTATGCAGGGTTCTCGGGATCAGCCCCAGCATTTT. Translated, it gives CASSMQGSRDQPQHF. The whole variable domain, filled in from reference TRBV19 and TRBJ1-5, reads DGGITQSPKYLFRKEGQNVTLSCEQNLNHDAMYWYRQDPGQGLRLIYYSQIVNDFQKGDIAEGYSVSREKKESFPLTVTSAQKNPTAFYLCASSMQGSRDQPQHFGDGTRLSIL.

The chain combines TRBV3-1 (or the pseudogene TRBV3-2) with TRBJ1-3; D possibly corresponds to TRBD1 (6 bases). Per germline, CDR1 LGHDT and CDR2 YNNKEL (reference sequence). V shed 1 base and J shed 3 bases, with 10 bases lying between them. The length of the CDR3 is 15 residues. For the CDR3, the DNA is TGTGCCAGCAGCCAAGGGGCAGGGGTTGGAAACACCATATATTTT. This translates into CASSQGAGVGNTIYF.

CDR3 bases: TGTGCCAGCAGCCCCTACGGACAAGGGGCTGCTGAAGCTTTCTTT. This translates into CASSPYGQGAAEAFF. The chain links TRBV11-2 to TRBJ1-1, with a tentative D call TRBD1 (5 bases). The germline V gene has CDR1 SGHAT and CDR2 FQNNGV. The CDR3 loop spans 15 amino acids. V was clipped by 5 bases and J by 6 bases, with 19 bases between them. Full variable domain (outside the CDR3, taken from reference TRBV11-2 and TRBJ1-1): EAGVAQSPRYKIIEKRQSVAFWCNPISGHATLYWYQQILGQGPKLLIQFQNNGVVDDSQLPKDRFSAERLKGVDSTLKIQPAKLEDSAVYLCASSPYGQGAAEAFFGQGTRLTVV.

This clone was seen a few times. CDR3 sequence reads: CASSPPSQNTEAFF. The CDR3 DNA reads TGTGCCAGCTCACCACCGTCCCAGAACACTGAAGCTTTCTTT. This chain links TRBV18 with TRBJ1-1; D is unclear. CDR1 is KGHSH, CDR2 LQKENI, per germline. V was shortened by 0 bases and J by 1 base, with 6 bases between the two germline ends. This CDR3 is built from 14 residues.

V gene TRBV10-2 combines with J gene TRBJ2-7; 9 bases match TRBD1. Per germline, CDR1 WSHSY and CDR2 SAAADI. V trimming: 3 bases; J trimming: 4 bases; junction bases outside the gene matches: 4. The CDR3 extends over 14 amino acids. This chain's CDR3 is CASSEQGATYEQYF. CDR3 in DNA: TGCGCCAGCAGTGAACAGGGGGCAACGTACGAGCAGTACTTC.

V is TRBV15 and J is TRBJ2-5; 9 positions match TRBD2. CDR1 and CDR2 (germline): LNHNV, YYDKDF (reference sequence). This CDR3 comprises 18 residues. V was pared by 0 bases and J by 4 bases, with 12 bases of the junction left unmatched. The CDR3 loop reads CATSRDLLGTSYIETQYF. CDR3 bases: TGTGCCACCAGCAGAGATCTACTTGGGACTAGCTACATAGAGACCCAGTACTTC.

The rearrangement joins TRBV3-1 (or the pseudogene TRBV3-2) to TRBJ1-2; D unclear. This CDR3 region has 15 residues. Trimming removed 0 bases from V and 1 base from J, with 9 bases in between. Per germline, CDR1 LGHDT and CDR2 YNNKEL (reference sequence). The CDR3 loop is CASSQDLAVNYGYTF. The CDR3 nucleotides are TGTGCCAGCAGCCAAGATCTGGCGGTTAACTATGGCTACACCTTC.